These 7 T cell receptor beta chains share one sample of origin, sequenced in a study of blood T cell repertoires in COVID-19. Sequenced by immunoSEQ multiplex PCR; TCRdb stores in-frame clones only, minus some. Altogether fewer than 100,000 clones are present, 75% to 95% being singletons, with the ten largest covering less than 0.8%. The sample taken for sequencing was peripheral blood. These receptors came from a woman aged 80 or older with acute or convalescent COVID-19.

The genes are TRBV5-4 and TRBJ2-3, with TRBD2 identical over 13 bases. Germline V gives CDR1 SGHNT, CDR2 YYREEE (reference sequence). V trimming: 2 bases; J trimming: 6 bases; junction bases outside the gene matches: 3. The CDR3 totals 15 residues. CDR3 sequence: CASSLTSGGADTQYF. The CDR3, as DNA: TGTGCCAGCAGCTTAACTAGCGGGGGGGCGGATACGCAGTATTTT. The full variable domain, with the rest looked up from reference TRBV5-4 and TRBJ2-3, is ETGVTQSPTHLIKTRGQQVTLRCSSQSGHNTVSWYQQALGQGPQFIFQYYREEENGRGNFPPRFSGLQFPNYSSELNVNALELDDSALYLCASSLTSGGADTQYFGPGTRLTVL.

V is TRBV11-3 and J is TRBJ2-3, with D tentatively TRBD1 (7 bases). The CDR3 sequence is 16 residues long. Germline CDR1 is SGHNT and CDR2 is YENEEA. Between the trimmed V and J ends, which lost 5 bases and 1 base, there was a span of 16 bases. The CDR3 coding sequence is TGTGCCAGCAGCCCAGGGGGGACCCTCGGCACAGATACGCAGTATTTT. It yields the protein CASSPGGTLGTDTQYF.

By proportion, this clone is medium-sized. This sequence joins TRBV10-2 and TRBJ1-1, with a tentative D call TRBD1 (6 bases). Germline V gene lookup returns CDR1 WSHSY and CDR2 SAAADI. CDR3 length: 13 residues. The V end lost 4 bases, the J end lost 6 bases, and 12 bases lay between the germline ends. The CDR3 protein is CASSGTGLAEAFF. CDR3 bases: TGCGCCAGCAGTGGTACAGGGTTGGCTGAAGCTTTCTTT.

The CDR3 region has the DNA TGCGCCAGCAGCTGGGCAAGCAGGGAGCAGTTCTTC. Translation: CASSWASREQFF. This chain joins TRBV5-1 and TRBJ2-1, with D unclear. The CDR3 runs to 12 residues. V lost 3 bases and J lost 10, with 11 bases in between. The germline gives CDR1 SGHRS, CDR2 YFSETQ.

This chain connects TRBV4-2 to TRBJ1-3; the D is unclear. Per germline, CDR1 LGHNA and CDR2 YNFKEQ. The CDR3 length is 16 residues. V lost 0 bases and J lost 0, with 9 bases in between. The CDR3 is CASSQDYTNSGNTIYF. The CDR3 region has the DNA TGTGCCAGCAGCCAAGATTACACTAACTCTGGAAACACCATATATTTT.

Only one count was recorded for this clone. In nucleotides, the CDR3 is TGTGCCAGTAGTATCGAGACTAGCAGCGAGCAGTACTTC. Its protein product is CASSIETSSEQYF. This rearrangement joins TRBV19 to TRBJ2-7; 7 bases match TRBD2. Germline V gene data show CDR1 as LNHDA and CDR2 as SQIVND (reference sequence). The length of the CDR3 is 13 residues. V lost 3 bases, J lost 6 bases, and 5 bases stayed unmatched.

The V and J genes are TRBV6-4 and TRBJ2-1, with 9 bases lining up with TRBD2. After removal of 4 bases from V and 8 bases from J, the junction contained 9 bases not matched to a gene. This CDR3 region has 15 residues. Germline loops: CDR1 MRHNA, CDR2 SNTAGT. CDR3 DNA: TGTGCCAGCAGTGTCACTGGACTAGCGCTCGATGAGCAGTTCTTC. It codes for CASSVTGLALDEQFF.